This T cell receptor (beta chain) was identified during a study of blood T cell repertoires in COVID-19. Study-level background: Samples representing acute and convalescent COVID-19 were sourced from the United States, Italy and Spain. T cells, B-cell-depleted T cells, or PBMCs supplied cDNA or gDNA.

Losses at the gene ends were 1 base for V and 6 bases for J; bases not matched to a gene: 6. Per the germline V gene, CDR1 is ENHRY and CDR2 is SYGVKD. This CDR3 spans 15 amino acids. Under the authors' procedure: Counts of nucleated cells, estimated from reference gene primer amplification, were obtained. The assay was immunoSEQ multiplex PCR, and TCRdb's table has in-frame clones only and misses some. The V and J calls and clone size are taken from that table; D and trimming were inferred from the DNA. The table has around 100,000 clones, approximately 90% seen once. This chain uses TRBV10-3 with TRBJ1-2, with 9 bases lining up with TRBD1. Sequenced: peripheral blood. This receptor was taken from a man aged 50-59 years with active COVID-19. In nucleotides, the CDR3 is TGTGCCATCAGTGAGTACTCCGGGACAGGGAATGGCTACACCTTC. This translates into CAISEYSGTGNGYTF.